This T cell receptor (beta chain) was recorded in a study of blood T cell repertoires in COVID-19. Turning to the study itself: Samples came from the United States, Italy and Spain, spanning acute and convalescent COVID-19.

The ends lost 10 bases at V and 7 bases at J; junction bases unmatched: 12. This CDR3 region has 14 residues. The germline V gene encodes CDR1 MDHEN and CDR2 SYDVKM. TCRdb's copy holds only in-frame clones and misses some; the assay was immunoSEQ multiplex PCR. Of around 66,000 clones detected, around three quarters appear once; the ten largest clones hold roughly 9.7%. The V gene is TRBV28, the J gene TRBJ2-7; 11 bases agree with TRBD1. Sequencing was carried out using peripheral blood. The source of this sequence is a human donor in a cohort sampled during active COVID-19. CDR3: CATGVRDRGFEQYF. In DNA, the CDR3 is TGTGCCACCGGTGTCCGGGACAGGGGGTTTGAGCAGTACTTC.